This TCR beta chain emerged from a study of blood T cell repertoires in COVID-19. The method was immunoSEQ multiplex PCR; TCRdb's version includes in-frame clones alone and lacks a portion of them. The sample contains about 77,000 clones, roughly 78% of which appear only once. The germline V gene has CDR1 SGDLS and CDR2 YYNGEE. Trimming left V 4 bases short and J 1 base short, with 15 bases between. The CDR3 loop spans 15 amino acids. This sequence originates from a woman aged 70-85 years with acute or convalescent COVID-19. The chain has TRBV9 and TRBJ2-7; D is perhaps TRBD2 (6 bases). The material sequenced was peripheral blood. Here the CDR3 DNA reads TGTGCCAGCAGCCCCCGAGGAGGGATTTCCTACGAGCAGTACTTC. Residues: CASSPRGGISYEQYF.